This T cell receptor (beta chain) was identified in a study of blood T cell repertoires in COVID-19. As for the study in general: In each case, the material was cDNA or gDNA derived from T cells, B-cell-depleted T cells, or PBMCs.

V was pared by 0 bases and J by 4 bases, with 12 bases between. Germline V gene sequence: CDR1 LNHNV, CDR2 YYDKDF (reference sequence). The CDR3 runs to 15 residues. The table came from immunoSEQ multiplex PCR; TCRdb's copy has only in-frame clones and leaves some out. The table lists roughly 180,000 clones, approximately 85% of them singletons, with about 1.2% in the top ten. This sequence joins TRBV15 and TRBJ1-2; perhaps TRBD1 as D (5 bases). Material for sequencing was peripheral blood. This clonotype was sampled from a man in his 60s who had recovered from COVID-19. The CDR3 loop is CATSRDRVVVYGYTF. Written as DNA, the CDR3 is TGTGCCACCAGCAGAGACAGGGTCGTGGTCTATGGCTACACCTTC.